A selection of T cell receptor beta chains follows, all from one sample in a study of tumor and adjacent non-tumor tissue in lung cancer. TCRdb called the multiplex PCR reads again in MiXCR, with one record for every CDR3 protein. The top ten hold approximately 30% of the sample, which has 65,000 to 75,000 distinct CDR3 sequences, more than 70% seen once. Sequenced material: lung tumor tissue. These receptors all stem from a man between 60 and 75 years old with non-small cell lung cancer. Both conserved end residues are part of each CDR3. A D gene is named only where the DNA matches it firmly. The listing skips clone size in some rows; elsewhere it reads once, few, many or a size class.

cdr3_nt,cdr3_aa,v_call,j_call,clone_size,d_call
TGTGCCAGCAATCCGGGAGTAAAGGGACAGTTCTTT,CASNPGVKGQFF,TRBV12-3/TRBV12-4,TRBJ2-1,.,.
TGCGCCAGCAGCCCAAGACAGAAAGAGGGAGGGTACGAGCAGTACTTC,CASSPRQKEGGYEQYF,TRBV5-1,TRBJ2-7,once,TRBD2
TGTGCCACCAGTGAAGGAGGAGGGGACTACGAGCTGTACTTC,CATSEGGGDYELYF,TRBV10-3,TRBJ2-7,once,TRBD2
TGCGCCAGCAGCTTGGGGTCTAGCGGAACCTACGAGCAGTACTTC,CASSLGSSGTYEQYF,TRBV5-1,TRBJ2-7,few,TRBD2
TGCGCCAGCAGCTCTACTAGACAGGGGGTTGCGTGGGGGGCCAACGTCCTGACTTTC,CASSSTRQGVAWGANVLTF,TRBV5-1,TRBJ2-6,many,TRBD1
TGCAGCGGAAATACAGGGGGAGGCACTGAAGCTTTCTTT,CSGNTGGGTEAFF,TRBV29-1,TRBJ1-1,medium-sized,TRBD1
TGCAGTCCTAGAGATCTTAGTAGTGGGAGGGAGACCGGGAAGCTGTTTTTT,CSPRDLSSGRETGKLFF,TRBV20-1,TRBJ2-2,.,TRBD2
TGTACCAGCAGTTACGACAGTATGAGAAGGGAGCAGTACTTC,CTSSYDSMRREQYF,TRBV6-2/TRBV6-3,TRBJ2-7,few,.
TGTGCCAGCTCCAGCGGGAACTCCTACAATAAGCAGTTCTTC,CASSSGNSYNKQFF,TRBV6-1,TRBJ2-1,.,TRBD2
TGTGCCAGCAGCTTGGGTGTTAGAGCCTACAATGAGCAGTCCTTC,CASSLGVRAYNEQSF,TRBV5-5,TRBJ2-1,once,.
TGTGCCACCAATACGGCTAGAGGGAGGGATCTCAATGAGCAGTTCTTC,CATNTARGRDLNEQFF,TRBV28,TRBJ2-1,.,TRBD2
TGTATCAGGAGCCAAGTCATTGGCTATGAGCAGTTCTTC,CIRSQVIGYEQFF,TRBV6-2/TRBV6-3,TRBJ2-1,.,.
TGCAGCGCATACCCCAGGGTCAGGGGAGGGGAGCTGTTTTTT,CSAYPRVRGGELFF,TRBV29-1,TRBJ2-2,.,.
TGTGCCAGTAGTTGCTCGAGGCGGGAGAACGCCGAGCAGTACTTC,CASSCSRRENAEQYF,TRBV6-5,TRBJ2-7,.,TRBD2
TGCAGTGCTAGAGATATAGGGGGCGCCGGTCAGCCCCAGCATTTT,CSARDIGGAGQPQHF,TRBV20-1,TRBJ1-5,many,TRBD1
TGTGCCAGCAAATGGGGGTGGAACACTGAAGCTTTCTTT,CASKWGWNTEAFF,TRBV25-1,TRBJ1-1,.,.
TGCAGTGTGGGGACTAGCGGGAGATTCACAGATGCGCAGTATTTT,CSVGTSGRFTDAQYF,TRBV20-1,TRBJ2-3,.,TRBD2
TGCAGTGCCCGGCTCCCGGGACAGATAATGGATCAGCCCCAGCATTTT,CSARLPGQIMDQPQHF,TRBV20-1,TRBJ1-5,.,TRBD1
TGTGTCAGCAGTTTTGGACAGGGGGCTCTCAATGAGCAGTTCTTC,CVSSFGQGALNEQFF,TRBV6-5,TRBJ2-1,.,TRBD1
TGTGCCAGCAGCTTAGCAGCAGGGTCGGGGGAGACCCAGTACTTC,CASSLAAGSGETQYF,TRBV7-9,TRBJ2-5,many,.
TGCAGTGCGGATAGCATAGATACGCAGTATTTT,CSADSIDTQYF,TRBV20-1,TRBJ2-3,.,.
TGCGCCAGCAGCCACTCTCCGTTCCTGGACACAGATACGCAGTATTTT,CASSHSPFLDTDTQYF,TRBV5-1,TRBJ2-3,.,.
TGTACCAGCAGTTACCTCTCAGGAGAGACCCAGTATTTC,CTSSYLSGETQYF,TRBV6-6,TRBJ2-5,.,.
TGTGCCAGCAGATCAACAGGGGGATTTGAGACCCAGTACTTC,CASRSTGGFETQYF,TRBV12-3/TRBV12-4,TRBJ2-5,many,TRBD1
TGTGCCAGCACTCAGCAGGGGTACTACAATGAGCAGTTCTTC,CASTQQGYYNEQFF,TRBV6-1,TRBJ2-1,.,.
TGCAGTACGGTTTCTATCGGGCCCAGCTCCTACAATGAGCAGTTCTTC,CSTVSIGPSSYNEQFF,TRBV20-1,TRBJ2-1,.,.
TGTACAAGCAGCAGAACAGGGGGCAACGGCTACACCTTC,CTSSRTGGNGYTF,TRBV6-5,TRBJ1-2,.,TRBD1
TGTAGTTATAGAGAGCTGGTCGGTGAAAAACTGTTTTTT,CSYRELVGEKLFF,TRBV20-1,TRBJ1-4,.,.
TGTGCCACCAGTGATTTGAGTAGGGGGGGCCCTGCAGGTCAGCCCCTGCATTTT,CATSDLSRGGPAGQPLHF,TRBV24-1,TRBJ1-5,.,.
TGCAGTGCTAGAGATCATCTAGCGGATTACAATGAGCAGTTCTTC,CSARDHLADYNEQFF,TRBV20-1,TRBJ2-1,many,TRBD2
TGCAGTAGTACTTTAGAGGGAGGGCCGGAGACCGGGGAGCTGTTTTTT,CSSTLEGGPETGELFF,TRBV20-1,TRBJ2-2,.,TRBD2
TGCGCCAGCAGCTGTACTAGTGGCACCGGGAAGCTGTTTTTT,CASSCTSGTGKLFF,TRBV11-1,TRBJ2-2,.,.
TGCAGTGCTTCCCATAATTCCTGGCGGGAGGAAAATACGCAATATTTT,CSASHNSWREENTQYF,TRBV20-1,TRBJ2-3,.,TRBD2
TGTGCCAGCATTGGGGGGACTAGCGGGGGAACGGCGGCCTACGAGCAGTACTTC,CASIGGTSGGTAAYEQYF,TRBV28,TRBJ2-7,.,TRBD2
TGTGCCAGCAGTTTTGGGCTAGCGGGAGGCAGTGACATTCAGTACTTC,CASSFGLAGGSDIQYF,TRBV28,TRBJ2-4,many,TRBD2
TGTGCCAGCAGTTACGAGGGTCAGGTCGGCAATGAAGCTTTCTTT,CASSYEGQVGNEAFF,TRBV6-5,TRBJ1-1,.,.
TGTGCCAGCAGCGATAAGGATTCCCAAGAGACACAGTACTTC,CASSDKDSQETQYF,TRBV9,TRBJ2-5,.,.
TGCAACGTTGAAGCCGAGCAGGGGGCGAATGAAAAACTGTCTTTT,CNVEAEQGANEKLSF,TRBV29-1,TRBJ1-4,.,TRBD1
TGTGCCAGCGCAGGGGGCGGGGATACGCAGCATTTT,CASAGGGDTQHF,TRBV11-1,TRBJ1-5,once,TRBD1
TGCAGCGTGGCGACCGGGGGGACTAATGAAAACCTGTTTTTT,CSVATGGTNENLFF,TRBV29-1,TRBJ1-4,few,.
TGTGCCAGCAGTGAGCGCGGGCGCGGCGATGAGCAGTTCTTC,CASSERGRGDEQFF,TRBV6-1,TRBJ2-1,medium-sized,.
TGTGCCAGCAGCCCATTCTCCGGGACAGGGGGCGGTGGCTACACCTTC,CASSPFSGTGGGGYTF,TRBV11-1,TRBJ1-2,.,TRBD1
TGCAGTGACCCGGGACGAGCGCAGGAGTCACTCCACTTT,CSDPGRAQESLHF,TRBV20-1,TRBJ1-6,many,.
TGTATCAGCACCTCCAGCGGGAGTGGCTCCTACAATGAGCAGTTCTTC,CISTSSGSGSYNEQFF,TRBV12-3/TRBV12-4,TRBJ2-1,.,TRBD2
TGCAATGCATGGGACAGACCCGACAAGCACTACTTC,CNAWDRPDKHYF,TRBV20-1,TRBJ2-7,.,TRBD1
TGCAGTGTTAGCCGCCAGACAGGGACCTATAGCAATCAACCCCAGCATTTT,CSVSRQTGTYSNQPQHF,TRBV20-1,TRBJ1-5,.,TRBD1
TGTGCCAGCAGTTATACGAATGGGAGGGCGGCAGATACGCAGTATTTT,CASSYTNGRAADTQYF,TRBV6-7,TRBJ2-3,.,TRBD2
TGCATTGCTACCGCTAGCACGGATATGCAGTATTTT,CIATASTDMQYF,TRBV20-1,TRBJ2-3,once,.
TGTGCCAGCAGTTTACAGGATAACTATGGCTATACCTTC,CASSLQDNYGYTF,TRBV6-6,TRBJ1-2,few,.
TGCAGCGTTGAGTCCATGCTAGCAGGCGATTACATTGAGCAGTCCTTC,CSVESMLAGDYIEQSF,TRBV29-1,TRBJ2-1,few,.
TGTGCCAACAGCTTTAACACGGGCGGGGAGCTGTTTTTT,CANSFNTGGELFF,TRBV11-2,TRBJ2-2,once,.
TGTGCCAGCAGTGGTAACCAGCCCCAGCAATTT,CASSGNQPQQF,TRBV12-3/TRBV12-4,TRBJ1-5,.,.
TGTGCCAGCAGTTTATCTCTTTTTGGGTCGGCTAGCGGGAGAGGTATCTATGAGCAGTTCTTC,CASSLSLFGSASGRGIYEQFF,TRBV28,TRBJ2-1,many,TRBD2
TGTGCAAGGAGCTTGACCCCAGGATACGAGCAGTACTTC,CARSLTPGYEQYF,TRBV5-5,TRBJ2-7,.,.
TGCAGTGCTAGACGAGACAGGGCTGCCGAGCAGTACTTC,CSARRDRAAEQYF,TRBV20-1,TRBJ2-7,many,TRBD1